A selection of T cell receptor beta chains follows, all from one sample in a study of post-analysis software for immune sequencing data. TCRdb itself ran the PCR reads through MiXCR, one entry per CDR3 protein. Among 650,000 to 850,000 distinct CDR3 sequences listed, roughly 46% were seen once. Sequencing input: blood. These receptors were taken from a girl aged 5-17 years with multiple sclerosis. CDR3s include the opening cysteine and the closing phenylalanine or tryptophan. The order of the fields is CDR3 DNA, CDR3 protein, V gene, D gene, J gene, clone size. A D gene is named only where the DNA matches it firmly. Only part of the rows carry a size: once, few, many, or a class if the clone is expanded.

TGTGCCAGCAGTGAATATTGGGGCTACACCTTC CASSEYWGYTF TRBV25-1 . TRBJ1-2 .
TGCAGTGCTAGAGATCTCCGGGGGACACCCACGAACACTGAAGCTTTCTTT CSARDLRGTPTNTEAFF TRBV20-1 . TRBJ1-1 .
TGCAGCGTTGAAGATCCAGGGAGAGCTTTCTTT CSVEDPGRAFF TRBV29-1 . TRBJ1-1 .
TGTGCCAGCAGAGGGGGACAGGGAAATGAAAAACTGTTTTTT CASRGGQGNEKLFF TRBV28 TRBD1 TRBJ1-4 .
TGTGCCAGCAGTTACGCTGGGACAGCCTATGGCTACACCTTC CASSYAGTAYGYTF TRBV6-5 TRBD1 TRBJ1-2 few
TGCAGTGCTTGGGACCGTTGGGATACGCAGTATTTT CSAWDRWDTQYF TRBV29-1 . TRBJ2-3 .
TGCGCCAGCAGCCATCCAACCGGGACAGGGGCCGATACGCAGTATTTT CASSHPTGTGADTQYF TRBV4-1 TRBD1 TRBJ2-3 .
TGCAGTGCTAGTCTTGATCTCTACGAGCAGTACTTC CSASLDLYEQYF TRBV20-1 . TRBJ2-7 few
TGCAGTGCTAGATCTCTCTCTAGCGGTCCCTACGAGCAGTACTTC CSARSLSSGPYEQYF TRBV20-1 TRBD2 TRBJ2-7 few
TGCAGCGTTCCTAGGACTAGCACCAATGAGCAGTTCTTC CSVPRTSTNEQFF TRBV29-1 TRBD2 TRBJ2-1 .